Shown below are 28 T cell receptor beta chains from a single sample sequenced in a study of beta chain features in type 1 diabetes. Study observations and caveats: Moderate yet significant TCRB CDR3 shortening was seen in Type 1 diabetes patients in all four CD4+ subsets.

Expressed TCRB transcripts were sequenced, since all the RNA that had been isolated was reverse transcribed. Here immunoSEQ multiplex PCR was the method, and the copy in TCRdb shows in-frame clones only, minus some. Of hundreds of thousands of clones listed, about 14% are singletons. These receptors' targets are unknown. The sequenced sample consisted of naive CD4+ T cells from blood. The receptor set was obtained from a man between 18 and 35 years old with type 1 diabetes.

The chain carries TRBV29-1 and TRBJ2-5; 13 bases align to TRBD2. The CDR3 covers 15 residues. V shed 6 bases, J shed 4 bases, and the junction held 8 bases outside the gene matches. Germline V gene sequence: CDR1 SQVTM, CDR2 ANQGSEA. For the CDR3, the DNA is TGCAGCGTCGCAAGAGGGACTAGCGGGGCAGAGACCCAGTACTTC. It is translated as CSVARGTSGAETQYF.

The chain couples TRBV2 to TRBJ1-1, with D unresolved. The CDR3 spans 14 residues. From germline, CDR1 is SNHLY and CDR2 FYNNEI. V lost 3 bases and J 0 bases, leaving 8 bases between the germline ends. The CDR3 is CASSESPLNTEAFF. CDR3 nucleotides: TGTGCCAGCAGTGAGTCCCCACTGAACACTGAAGCTTTCTTT.

This sequence joins TRBV4-3 and TRBJ2-5; D remains unclear. Germline assignment: CDR1 LGHNA and CDR2 YSLEER. This CDR3 comprises 14 residues. Trimming removed 1 base at V and 0 bases at J, with 6 bases between. CDR3: CASSQGFNQETQYF. CDR3 DNA: TGCGCCAGCAGCCAAGGGTTCAACCAAGAGACCCAGTACTTC.

Comments on this clone: Its ends do not fully match the called genes, so a read error is possible. The chain employs TRBV7-9 and TRBJ2-1, with TRBD2 matching over 10 bases. The CDR3 loop spans 14 amino acids. Germline assignment: CDR1 SEHNR and CDR2 FQNEAQ (reference sequence). The CDR3 nucleotides read TGTGCCAGCAGCCTAGCGGGAGACAAGAATGAGCAGTTCTTC. Translating gives CASSLAGDKNEQFF.

V and J are TRBV29-1 and TRBJ2-4; D is possibly TRBD1 (5 bases). Germline V gene lookup returns CDR1 SQVTM and CDR2 ANQGSEA. This CDR3 spans 14 amino acids. The V gene lost 5 bases and the J gene lost 0 bases, with 11 bases spanning the gap. CDR3 DNA sequence: TGCAGCGTTTCAGGGAAACTAGCCAAAAACATTCAGTACTTC. Amino acids: CSVSGKLAKNIQYF.

This chain's CDR3 is CASSPVGQNNQPQHF. The CDR3 DNA reads as TGTGCCAGCTCACCCGTGGGACAGAACAATCAGCCCCAGCATTTT. The V and J genes are TRBV18 and TRBJ1-5; TRBD1 agrees at 7 bases. J was trimmed by 3 bases and V by 3 bases; bases with no gene match: 5. This CDR3 is 15 amino acids long. Looked up from germline, CDR1 is KGHSH and CDR2 is LQKENI.

The chain recombines TRBV9 with TRBJ2-7; D uncertain. Trimming took off 2 bases at V and 2 bases at J, with 11 bases between the two ends. Germline CDR1 reads SGDLS; CDR2 reads YYNGEE. CDR3 length: 14 amino acids. The CDR3 here is CASSVGQETYEQYF. CDR3 nucleotides: TGTGCCAGCAGCGTGGGTCAGGAGACCTACGAGCAGTACTTC.

The J gene is TRBJ2-7, the V gene TRBV13; perhaps TRBD1 as D (7 bases). CDR1 and CDR2 (germline): PRHDT, FYEKMQ (reference sequence). The CDR3 totals 15 residues. With 3 bases removed from V and 4 bases from J, the gap between germline ends came to 16 bases. The CDR3 here is CASSLGGQRFYEQYF. The CDR3 DNA reads as TGTGCCAGCAGCTTGGGGGGACAGCGTTTTTACGAGCAGTACTTC.

This chain connects TRBV18 to TRBJ1-2; no firm D call. Trimming removed 1 base at V and 4 bases at J, with 10 bases between. The CDR3 covers 14 residues. Germline values: CDR1 KGHSH, CDR2 LQKENI. CDR3 loop: CASSPRTAPYGYTF. As DNA, the CDR3 is TGTGCCAGCTCACCACGGACCGCCCCCTATGGCTACACCTTC.

The chain employs TRBV5-1 and TRBJ2-7, with TRBD2 matching 10 bases. J gave up 6 bases and V 3 bases, and 6 bases lay outside the gene matches. The germline V gene encodes CDR1 SGHRS and CDR2 YFSETQ. The CDR3 extends over 14 amino acids. CDR3 region: CASSSGTSDFEQYF. The CDR3 coding sequence is TGCGCCAGCAGCTCCGGGACTAGCGACTTCGAGCAGTACTTC.

The chain is built from TRBV7-2 and TRBJ2-2; D possibly corresponds to TRBD1 (5 bases). The CDR3 covers 13 residues. Germline CDR1 and CDR2: SGHTA and FQGNSA. V was pared by 5 bases and J by 8 bases, with 12 bases between. As DNA, the CDR3 is TGTGCCAGCAGCCGAGACAGCCTTGGGGAGCTGTTTTTT. Translating it yields CASSRDSLGELFF.

The rearrangement joins TRBV12-5 to TRBJ2-2; D possibly corresponds to TRBD2 (5 bases). Germline CDR1 LGHNT, CDR2 FRNRAP. V lost 0 bases, J lost 1 base, and 9 bases lay in between. The length of the CDR3 is 16 residues. The CDR3 DNA reads as TGTGCTAGTGGTTTGGTATTAGCGAAGAACACCGGGGAGCTGTTTTTT. Translation: CASGLVLAKNTGELFF.

This clone was counted between two and nine times. J is TRBJ2-5 and V is TRBV29-1; D is unresolved. Per germline, CDR1 SQVTM and CDR2 ANQGSEA. Trimming removed 3 bases from V and 2 bases from J, with 10 bases in between. CDR3 length equals 13 residues. The CDR3 protein is CSVEVQVQETQYF. In nucleotides, the CDR3 is TGCAGCGTTGAGGTCCAAGTACAAGAGACCCAGTACTTC. Complete variable domain (other parts from reference TRBV29-1 and TRBJ2-5): SAVISQKPSRDICQRGTSLTIQCQVDSQVTMMFWYRQQPGQSLTLIATANQGSEATYESGFVIDKFPISRPNLTFSTLTVSNMSPEDSSIYLCSVEVQVQETQYFGPGTRLLVL.

The V and J genes are TRBV28 and TRBJ2-1, with 10 bases matching TRBD2. From germline, CDR1 is MDHEN and CDR2 SYDVKM. The CDR3 contains 15 residues. Trimming removed 5 bases from V and 5 bases from J; junction bases left unmatched: 6. CDR3 amino acids: CASSEIAGGDNEQFF. Written as DNA, the CDR3 is TGTGCCAGCAGTGAGATAGCGGGGGGAGACAATGAGCAGTTCTTC.

This clone was seen more than once but under ten times. The V and J genes are TRBV2 and TRBJ2-1, with 12 bases lining up with TRBD2. CDR3 length equals 12 residues. The germline gives CDR1 SNHLY, CDR2 FYNNEI. Trimming removed 9 bases from V and 6 bases from J; junction bases left unmatched: 0. The CDR3 reads CARTSGGNEQFF. In nucleotides, the CDR3 is TGTGCCAGGACTAGCGGGGGCAATGAGCAGTTCTTC.

The chain is built from TRBV30 and TRBJ2-7, with D possibly matching TRBD1 (7 bases). This CDR3 region has 14 residues. The V and J ends lost 0 bases and 3 bases respectively, with 12 bases between them. Per the germline V gene, CDR1 is GTSNPN and CDR2 is SVGIG (reference sequence). The CDR3 reads CAWSVQGEDYEQYF. CDR3 coding DNA: TGTGCCTGGAGTGTTCAGGGGGAGGACTACGAGCAGTACTTC.

The chain combines TRBV5-1 with TRBJ1-1, with 7 bases matching TRBD1. The ends lost 5 bases at V and 6 bases at J; junction bases unmatched: 10. The CDR3 consists of 14 residues. Germline V gives CDR1 SGHRS, CDR2 YFSETQ. The CDR3 loop is CASSQTTGVPEAFF. In DNA, the CDR3 is TGCGCCAGCAGTCAAACAACAGGGGTCCCTGAAGCTTTCTTT.

This clone was counted only a few times. This specimen includes other DNA sequences encoding the same CDR3. The V and J genes are TRBV7-9 and TRBJ1-1; TRBD1 aligns across 7 bases. The CDR3 spans 15 residues. Germline-derived CDR1 and CDR2 are SEHNR and FQNEAQ (reference sequence). V lost 6 bases and J lost 2; bases outside the gene matches: 9. The CDR3 is CASSPRQGGNTEAFF. The CDR3 DNA follows: TGTGCCAGCAGTCCCCGACAGGGAGGAAACACTGAAGCTTTCTTT.

There are a few counts of this clone. This chain links TRBV18 with TRBJ2-7, with 10 bases fitting TRBD2. The V gene end was trimmed by 2 bases and the J gene end by 4 bases; junction bases not matched to a gene: 11. This CDR3 spans 17 amino acids. The germline CDR1 and CDR2 sequences are KGHSH and LQKENI. CDR3 loop: CASSPGLAALTSYEQYF. The DNA of the CDR3 is TGTGCCAGCTCACCAGGACTAGCGGCTCTCACCTCTTACGAGCAGTACTTC.

The chain has TRBV14 and TRBJ2-2, with D possibly being TRBD2 (5 bases). Trimming removed 1 base at V and 4 bases at J, with 13 bases between. This CDR3 is built from 16 residues. Germline lookup yields CDR1 SGHDN and CDR2 FVKESK. CDR3: CASSQGRTRSTGELFF. The DNA for the CDR3 is TGTGCCAGCAGCCAAGGCCGGACTCGCTCCACCGGGGAGCTGTTTTTT. Complete variable domain (other parts from reference TRBV14 and TRBJ2-2): EAGVTQFPSHSVIEKGQTVTLRCDPISGHDNLYWYRRVMGKEIKFLLHFVKESKQDESGMPNNRFLAERTGGTYSTLKVQPAELEDSGVYFCASSQGRTRSTGELFFGEGSRLTVL.

This clone has only a few counts. The rearrangement uses TRBV19 and TRBJ2-4, with 7 positions matching TRBD1. This CDR3 comprises 15 residues. The ends lost 5 bases at V and 0 bases at J; junction bases unmatched: 4. Germline V gene sequence: CDR1 LNHDA, CDR2 SQIVND (reference sequence). CDR3 amino acids: CASSLRGLAKNIQYF. The CDR3 DNA is TGTGCCAGTAGTCTGAGGGGGCTAGCCAAAAACATTCAGTACTTC.

The rearrangement links TRBV14 to TRBJ1-2, with TRBD1 matching 9 bases. CDR1 and CDR2 (germline): SGHDN, FVKESK. The length of the CDR3 is 11 residues. V shed 11 bases, J shed 6 bases, and the junction held 4 bases outside the gene matches. CDR3 region: CALDRGHGYTF. The CDR3 nucleotides read TGTGCCTTGGACAGGGGACATGGCTACACCTTC.

This sequence joins TRBV30 and TRBJ1-4; D possibly corresponds to TRBD1 (6 bases). The length of the CDR3 is 14 residues. V gave up 3 bases and J gave up 3 bases, with 11 bases separating them. CDR1 GTSNPN and CDR2 SVGIG come from the germline V gene (reference sequence). CDR3 residues: CAWSAEGANEKLFF. The CDR3 bases are TGTGCCTGGAGCGCCGAGGGGGCTAATGAAAAACTGTTTTTT.

This clone was seen a few times. The rearrangement uses TRBV11-2 and TRBJ2-7; D remains ambiguous. The ends were cut back, 5 bases at V and 6 bases at J, with 14 bases in the middle. The V gene's germline CDR1 is SGHAT and CDR2 FQNNGV. The CDR3 is 13 amino acids. CDR3 DNA sequence: TGTGCCAGCAGCGCTGACAATCTTGGCGAGCAGTACTTC. It yields the protein CASSADNLGEQYF. Filled out from reference TRBV11-2 and TRBJ2-7, the complete variable domain reads EAGVAQSPRYKIIEKRQSVAFWCNPISGHATLYWYQQILGQGPKLLIQFQNNGVVDDSQLPKDRFSAERLKGVDSTLKIQPAKLEDSAVYLCASSADNLGEQYFGPGTRLTVT.

The chain joins TRBV4-2 to TRBJ2-3, with unresolved D. Deletions cut 4 bases from V and 0 bases from J, with 5 bases between. Germline V gene data show CDR1 as LGHNA and CDR2 as YNFKEQ. The CDR3 totals 13 residues. This CDR3 is CASSRESTDTQYF. The CDR3 DNA reads as TGTGCCAGCAGCCGAGAAAGCACAGATACGCAGTATTTT.

This clone was picked up a small number of times. The chain joins TRBV6-4 to TRBJ1-5; a possible D gene is TRBD1 (5 bases). The V end was cut by 8 bases, the J end by 5 bases, with 16 bases between. Germline V gene data show CDR1 as MRHNA and CDR2 as SNTAGT. The CDR3 has 14 amino acids. The CDR3 sequence is CASLGGPGHQPQHF. In DNA, the CDR3 is TGTGCCAGCTTGGGAGGGCCAGGGCATCAGCCCCAGCATTTT.

The chain joins TRBV2 to TRBJ1-2, with D unresolved. Germline V gene lookup returns CDR1 SNHLY and CDR2 FYNNEI. This CDR3 spans 15 amino acids. The V end lost 4 bases, the J end lost 2 bases, and 14 bases lay between the germline ends. CDR3 amino acids: CASSGLRGPNYGYTF. The CDR3 nucleotides read TGTGCCAGCAGTGGTCTACGAGGACCCAACTATGGCTACACCTTC.

The chain carries TRBV5-6 and TRBJ2-5; D unclear. The CDR3 is 12 residues long. Germline V gene lookup returns CDR1 SGHDT and CDR2 YYEEEE. Trimming stripped 0 bases from V and 2 bases from J, with 2 bases between. The CDR3 protein is CASSLEQETQYF. In DNA form, the CDR3 reads TGTGCCAGCAGCTTGGAACAAGAGACCCAGTACTTC.